The present T cell receptor (beta chain) was sequenced within a study of CD4+ T cells in melanoma. The V end was cut by 6 bases, the J end by 4 bases, with 8 bases between. CDR3 length: 12 amino acids. Germline CDR1 and CDR2: MNHNY and SVGAGI (reference sequence). For this clone: Its antigen is currently unknown.

The assay was immunoSEQ multiplex PCR, and TCRdb's table has in-frame clones only and misses some. This table has some 10,000 clones, approximately 70% appearing once. Study results and limitations: CD8+ T cell, macrophage and B cell function reportedly correlated with neoantigen-specific CD4+ T cells.

The specimen was peripheral blood. The chain employs TRBV6-6 and TRBJ2-3; no firm D call. The clonotype was recovered from a human donor with melanoma. The CDR3 loop is CASSPTPDTQYF. The DNA for the CDR3 is TGTGCCAGCAGCCCGACCCCAGATACGCAGTATTTT.